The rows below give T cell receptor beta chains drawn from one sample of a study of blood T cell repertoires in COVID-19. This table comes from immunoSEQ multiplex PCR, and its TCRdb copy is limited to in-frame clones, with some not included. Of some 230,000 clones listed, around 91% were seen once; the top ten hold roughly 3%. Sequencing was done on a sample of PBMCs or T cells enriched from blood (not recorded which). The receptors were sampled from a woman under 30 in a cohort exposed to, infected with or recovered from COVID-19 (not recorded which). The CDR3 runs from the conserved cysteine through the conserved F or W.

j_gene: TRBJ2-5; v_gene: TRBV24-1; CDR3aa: CATSVSEFAGSGVTETQYF
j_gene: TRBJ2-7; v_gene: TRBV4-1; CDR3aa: CASSTSHPDSYEQYF
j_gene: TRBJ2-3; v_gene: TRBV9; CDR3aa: CASNPTGTDKDTQYF
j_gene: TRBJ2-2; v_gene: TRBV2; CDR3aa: CATGREVTGELFF
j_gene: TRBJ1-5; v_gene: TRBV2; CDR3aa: CASSLRGPNNQPQHF
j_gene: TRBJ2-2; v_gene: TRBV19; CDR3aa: CASSRRNTGELFF
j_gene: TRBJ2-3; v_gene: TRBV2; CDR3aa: CASRRGENTDTQYF
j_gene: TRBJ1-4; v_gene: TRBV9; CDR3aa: CASSVASGDNEKLFF
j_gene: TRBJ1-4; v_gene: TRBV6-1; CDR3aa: CASSEGRGGEKLFF
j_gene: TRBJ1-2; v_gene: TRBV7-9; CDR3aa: CASSKTRGAGAGSYGYTF
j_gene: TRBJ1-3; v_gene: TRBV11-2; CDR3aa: CASRSPGKLGNTIYF
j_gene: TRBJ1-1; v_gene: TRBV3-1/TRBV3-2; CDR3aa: CASSHNSYTEAFF
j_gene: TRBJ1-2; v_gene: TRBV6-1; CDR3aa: CASSEALTTNYGYTF
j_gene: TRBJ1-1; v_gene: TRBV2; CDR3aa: CASRDGQVNTEAFF
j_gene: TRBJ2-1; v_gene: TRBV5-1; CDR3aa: CASSLDSGRISEQFF
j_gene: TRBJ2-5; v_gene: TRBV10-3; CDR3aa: CAISASGQGQETQYF
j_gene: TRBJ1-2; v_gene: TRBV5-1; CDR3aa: CASSPQGPYGYTF
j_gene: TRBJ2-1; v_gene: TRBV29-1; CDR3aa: CSVEDGTTNEQFF
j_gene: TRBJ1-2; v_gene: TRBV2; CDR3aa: CASSASEEYGYTF
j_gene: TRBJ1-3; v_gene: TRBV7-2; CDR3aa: CASSPDRAGNTIYF
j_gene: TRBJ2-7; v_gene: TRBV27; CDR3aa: CASSLWGSGLISEQYF
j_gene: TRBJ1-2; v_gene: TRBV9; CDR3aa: CASSVGGQNYGYTF
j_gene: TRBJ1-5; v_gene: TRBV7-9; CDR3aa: CASSLFTGADNQPQHF
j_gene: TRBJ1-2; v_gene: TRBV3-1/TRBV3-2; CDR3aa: CASSQDRFGYTF
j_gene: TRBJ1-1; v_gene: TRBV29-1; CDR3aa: CSVLATEAFF
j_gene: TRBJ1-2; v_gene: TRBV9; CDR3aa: CASSGILQGDYGYTF
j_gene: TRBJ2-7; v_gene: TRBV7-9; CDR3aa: CASSFRWGDGLDSGLEQYF
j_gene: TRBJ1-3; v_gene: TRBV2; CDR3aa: CASSAEIPGGNTIYF
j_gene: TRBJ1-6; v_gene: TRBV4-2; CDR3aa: CASSPRDSGSYNSPLHF
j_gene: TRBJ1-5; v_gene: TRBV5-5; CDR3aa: CASSLGGPRQPQHF
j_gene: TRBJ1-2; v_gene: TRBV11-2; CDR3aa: CASSFREFYGYTF
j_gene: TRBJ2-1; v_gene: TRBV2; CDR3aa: CASGTGFDNEQFF
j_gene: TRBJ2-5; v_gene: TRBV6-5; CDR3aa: CASFDSQETQYF
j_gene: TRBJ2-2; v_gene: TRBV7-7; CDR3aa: CASSLAGTLESGELFF
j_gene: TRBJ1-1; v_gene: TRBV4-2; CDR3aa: CASSQRGNTEAFF
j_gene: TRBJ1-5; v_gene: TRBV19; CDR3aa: CASSIRGTANQPQHF
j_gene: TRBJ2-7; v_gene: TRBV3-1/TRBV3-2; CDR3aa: CASSPQSGQRLYEQYF
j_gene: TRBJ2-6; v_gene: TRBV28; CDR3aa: CASSAHPGVLTGANVLTF
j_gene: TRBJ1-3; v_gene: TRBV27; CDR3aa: CASSLGGTVTGNTIYF
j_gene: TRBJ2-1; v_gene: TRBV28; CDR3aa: CASSLGGAGGFGEQFF
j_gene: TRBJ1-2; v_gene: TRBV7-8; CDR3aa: CASSLAGEGGYTF
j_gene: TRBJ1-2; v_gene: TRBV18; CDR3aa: CASSPPSRRGYGYTF